This TCR beta chain was identified during a study of blood T cell repertoires in COVID-19 (dated by TCRdb to the early 2020s). Regarding the complete study: Samples covering the acute and convalescent phases of COVID-19 were provided by collaborators in the United States, Italy and Spain. The prospective study material was composed of cDNA or gDNA derived from T cells, B-cell-depleted T cells, or PBMCs. Subjects who had been exposed to COVID-19, were actively infected with it, or had recovered from it provided the deeply sampled blood TCRbeta repertoires that made up the dataset. A freely available public database, intended as a resource for researchers studying the immune response to SARS-CoV-2, is where the repertoires were released. Samples came from the ongoing ImmuneRACE study (first 160 participants) plus 1,254 subjects from 6 global collaborators. The sample metadata nearly always contained a de-identified subject ID, COVID-19 status, age in years and sex. Where available, HLA class I and class II types were obtained from metadata supplied by the sample provider rather than from assay-based typing. What the research found in general, with its limitations: The quantity of clinical and demographic metadata differed by source and by participant and was supplied without curation.

This clone was observed a few times. Its antigen is unknown. It has no much larger one-base neighbor in the sample; base qualities were not kept. TCRbeta CDR3 regions were amplified from genomic DNA by means of the immunoSEQ Assay, a bias-controlled multiplex PCR. The authors' pipeline ran thus. Within the assay, amplification of reference gene primers was used to estimate how many nucleated cells each sample contained. To quantify the absolute abundance of each unique TCRbeta CDR3 rearrangement, sequence reads were collapsed and filtered. Productive Simpson clonality was computed per sample as the square root of Simpson's diversity index over productive rearrangements. Here the immuneACCESS table is served through TCRdb, limited to in-frame sequences with V and J called. Missing clones are a known gap in these copies; in checked studies unresolved V genes cover under half, and the rest lacks a known reason. Clonal size and the V and J genes are those of that table, whereas D and trimming came from the DNA. This sample gives under 300,000 clones in total; around 84% of them show up just once. The ten largest clones take up roughly 3.3% of the sample.

The collaborating institutions used their own protocols to collect whole blood in K2EDTA tubes. For TCRbeta analysis, collaborator samples were shipped as frozen whole blood, as isolated PBMCs, or as DNA extracted from either sample type. V is cut by 8 bases and J by 0 bases, and the space between the germline ends is 14 bases. Including cysteine and phenylalanine, the CDR3 has 15 amino acids. Only the CDR3 DNA is retained, 45 bases long and in frame from the first base. Per the germline V gene, SNHLY is the CDR1 and FYNNEI is the CDR2. This TCR was sampled from a woman younger than 35 with acute or convalescent COVID-19. The receptor chain draws on TRBV2 and TRBJ1-5; TRBD1 is a possible D gene, resting on 5 matching bases. The specimen was peripheral blood. The nucleotide sequence is given as TGTGCCAGCCATGGAGAGGGACTTAGCAATCAGCCCCAGCATTTT. Translated, it reads CASHGEGLSNQPQHF.